These 20 T cell receptor beta chains came from one sample sequenced in a study of shared clonotypes between healthy human individuals. The method was immunoSEQ multiplex PCR; TCRdb's version includes in-frame clones alone and lacks a portion of them. The sample lists some 530,000 clones, around 80% occurring once. The source material was PBMCs. The receptors stem from a woman between 40 and 55 years old in good health. Some clones in this sample may be carry-over from other donors' samples.

The chain uses TRBV15 and TRBJ2-5; maybe TRBD2 (5 bases). The CDR3 has 16 amino acids. V was trimmed by 1 base and J by 5 bases, leaving 17 bases between them. CDR1 LNHNV and CDR2 YYDKDF come from the germline V gene (reference sequence). In DNA, the CDR3 is TGTGCCACCAGCAGAGCCTCGGGCAGTTTAGCGGAGACCCAGTACTTC. This encodes CATSRASGSLAETQYF.

This chain joins TRBV9 and TRBJ2-1; 10 bases line up with TRBD2. This CDR3 is built from 16 residues. CDR1 is SGDLS and CDR2 is YYNGEE in the germline V gene. Germline trimming cut 1 base from V and 3 bases from J; bases unmatched to any gene: 4. In DNA, the CDR3 is TGTGCCAGCAGCGTACAGGGACTAGCGTACTACAATGAGCAGTTCTTC. Protein: CASSVQGLAYYNEQFF. Filled out from reference TRBV9 and TRBJ2-1, the complete variable domain reads DSGVTQTPKHLITATGQRVTLRCSPRSGDLSVYWYQQSLDQGLQFLIQYYNGEERAKGNILERFSAQQFPDLHSELNLSSLELGDSALYFCASSVQGLAYYNEQFFGPGTRLTVL.

V usage is TRBV7-2 and J usage is TRBJ2-1; D is unresolved. Trimming cost V 5 bases and J 0 bases, with 14 bases left between them. CDR1 is SGHTA and CDR2 is FQGNSA in the germline V gene. The CDR3 totals 16 residues. The CDR3, as DNA: TGTGCCAGCAGCCCGGTGGGCAGGAGCTCCTACAATGAGCAGTTCTTC. It specifies CASSPVGRSSYNEQFF.

V is TRBV6-5 and J is TRBJ2-5; tentatively, D is TRBD1 (5 bases). CDR1 is MNHEY, CDR2 SVGAGI, per germline. V shed 4 bases and J shed 2 bases, with 14 bases lying between them. There are 15 residues in the CDR3. CDR3 residues: CASSSSQVEQETQYF. CDR3 DNA: TGTGCCAGCAGTTCCTCACAGGTGGAGCAAGAGACCCAGTACTTC.

About this clone: One end of the junction is discordant with germline, which a read error may explain. V is TRBV4-2 and J is TRBJ1-1, with unresolved D. The germline CDR1 and CDR2 sequences are LGHNA and YNFKEQ. The CDR3 is made up of 15 amino acids. The CDR3 nucleotides read TGTGCCAACAGCCACCCATCAGGAGGTGTGACTGAAGCTTTCTTT. It translates to CANSHPSGGVTEAFF.

J is TRBJ2-1 and V is TRBV2; D unresolved. The germline V gene has CDR1 SNHLY and CDR2 FYNNEI. There are 15 residues in the CDR3. V lost 6 bases, J lost 0 bases, and 12 bases lay in between. The CDR3: CASRGSYSSYNEQFF. CDR3 sequence (DNA): TGTGCCAGCAGGGGTAGCTATAGCTCCTACAATGAGCAGTTCTTC.

This chain uses TRBV28 with TRBJ1-2; D may be TRBD1 (5 bases). The CDR3 extends over 12 amino acids. CDR1 is MDHEN and CDR2 is SYDVKM in the germline V gene. V was cut by 6 bases and J by 8 bases, with 13 bases left in between. CDR3 DNA sequence: TGTGCCAGCAGCCGACTCACAGGCGGCTACACCTTC. Residues: CASSRLTGGYTF.

The rearrangement links TRBV27 to TRBJ1-1; D is undetermined. The CDR3 is made up of 14 amino acids. V shed 3 bases and J shed 0 bases, with 8 bases lying between them. The V gene's germline CDR1 is MNHEY and CDR2 SMNVEV (reference sequence). CDR3 sequence: CASSFGNMNTEAFF. CDR3 DNA sequence: TGTGCCAGCAGTTTCGGGAACATGAACACTGAAGCTTTCTTT.

Ten or more counts support this clone. The sample holds other DNA sequences that translate to the same CDR3. The rearrangement joins TRBV27 to TRBJ1-1; 7 bases align to TRBD1. V trimming: 2 bases; J trimming: 3 bases; junction bases outside the gene matches: 6. Germline V gene data show CDR1 as MNHEY and CDR2 as SMNVEV (reference sequence). The length of the CDR3 is 15 residues. The DNA of the CDR3 is TGTGCCAGCAGTTTAACCGGGACAGCATACACTGAAGCTTTCTTT. This sequence encodes CASSLTGTAYTEAFF.

The J gene is TRBJ2-2, the V gene TRBV27; 7 bases agree with TRBD2. Losses at the gene ends were 4 bases for V and 0 bases for J; bases not matched to a gene: 5. This CDR3 comprises 16 residues. The germline V gene encodes CDR1 MNHEY and CDR2 SMNVEV (reference sequence). CDR3 amino acids: CASSSFRGANTGELFF. The CDR3 DNA follows: TGTGCCAGCAGTTCGTTTCGGGGGGCGAACACCGGGGAGCTGTTTTTT.

A remark on this clone: The sample carries other DNA sequences with the same CDR3. The chain links TRBV29-1 to TRBJ2-1, with TRBD1 matching 7 bases. Germline V gene lookup returns CDR1 SQVTM and CDR2 ANQGSEA. The CDR3 is made up of 13 amino acids. V was clipped by 4 bases and J by 4 bases; unmatched bases: 4. The CDR3 loop reads CSVGQGAYNEQFF. In DNA, the CDR3 is TGCAGCGTTGGACAGGGCGCTTACAATGAGCAGTTCTTC.

In this sample, this clone turned up a few times. This sequence joins TRBV19 and TRBJ2-1; 9 bases agree with TRBD2. Germline V CDR1 and CDR2: LNHDA, SQIVND (reference sequence). The length of the CDR3 is 13 residues. The junction had 5 bases not matched to a gene; V was cut back by 6 bases and J by 8 bases. The CDR3 region is CASRSSGMYEQFF. CDR3 coding DNA: TGTGCCAGTAGGTCTAGCGGGATGTATGAGCAGTTCTTC.

To note about this clone: With a much larger clone just one base away, this may be a read error. The V and J genes are TRBV28 and TRBJ2-1; no clear D gene. V lost 5 bases and J lost 4, with 3 bases in between. Germline CDR1 MDHEN, CDR2 SYDVKM. The CDR3 is made up of 11 amino acids. CDR3 residues: CASSPYNEQFF. CDR3 nucleotides: TGTGCCAGCAGTCCTTACAATGAGCAGTTCTTC.

The rearrangement uses TRBV10-2 and TRBJ2-1, with TRBD2 matching 7 bases. The CDR3 covers 16 residues. Germline CDR1 and CDR2: WSHSY and SAAADI. The V gene end was trimmed by 6 bases and the J gene end by 0 bases; junction bases not matched to a gene: 8. For the CDR3, the DNA is TGCGCCAGCAGGGACGTCGGGGGGAGCTCCTACAATGAGCAGTTCTTC. Encoded protein: CASRDVGGSSYNEQFF.

The chain employs TRBV7-3 and TRBJ1-4, with a possible D match to TRBD1 (5 bases). This CDR3 has 20 residues. V was shortened by 0 bases and J by 0 bases, with 20 bases between the two germline ends. Germline assignment: CDR1 SGHTA and CDR2 FQGTGA. The CDR3 is CASSLTSPGITLTTNEKLFF. CDR3 nucleotide sequence: TGTGCCAGCAGCTTAACCTCCCCAGGGATCACCCTCACAACTAATGAAAAACTGTTTTTT.

Written as DNA, the CDR3 is TGTGCCAGCAGCTTAGCCTTAGGGTCGGGAACGCAGTATTTT. It translates to CASSLALGSGTQYF. The V call is TRBV11-3, the J call TRBJ2-3, with D tentatively TRBD2 (5 bases). V dropped 1 base and J dropped 9 bases, with 14 bases sitting between them. CDR3 length: 14 amino acids. Germline values: CDR1 SGHNT, CDR2 YENEEA.

The V gene is TRBV27, the J gene TRBJ2-5, with D uncertain. The CDR3 is 14 residues long. Germline V CDR1 and CDR2: MNHEY, SMNVEV (reference sequence). The V end lost 3 bases, the J end lost 2 bases, and 10 bases lay between the germline ends. As DNA, the CDR3 is TGTGCCAGCAGTTTGGGCCAACAACAAGAGACCCAGTACTTC. Translating gives CASSLGQQQETQYF.

V is TRBV6-8 and J is TRBJ1-3; D unresolved. The CDR3 has 14 residues. The germline CDR1 and CDR2 sequences are MNHGY and SAAAGT. Trimming took off 7 bases at V and 0 bases at J, with 10 bases between the two ends. The CDR3 loop is CASKPGSSGNTIYF. The DNA of the CDR3 is TGTGCCAGCAAGCCGGGATCCTCTGGAAACACCATATATTTT.

This clone has just one count. The chain couples TRBV27 to TRBJ2-3; D unclear. The CDR3 spans 15 residues. V was trimmed by 5 bases and J by 2 bases, leaving 14 bases between them. CDR1 MNHEY and CDR2 SMNVEV come from the germline V gene (reference sequence). The CDR3 loop is CASSPGPDNTDTQYF. The CDR3 DNA reads as TGTGCCAGCAGTCCCGGGCCCGACAACACAGATACGCAGTATTTT.

The rearrangement joins TRBV5-8 to TRBJ2-1; 11 bases agree with TRBD2. CDR1 SGHTS and CDR2 YDEGEE come from the germline V gene. The CDR3 runs to 17 residues. Trimming cost V 3 bases and J 7 bases; bases outside gene matches: 12. The CDR3 here is CASSSGRTSGSQNEQFF. In nucleotides, the CDR3 is TGTGCCAGCAGCTCAGGGCGGACTAGCGGGTCTCAAAATGAGCAGTTCTTC.